The T cell receptor beta chain under discussion was sequenced for a study of beta chain features in type 1 diabetes. Trimming took off 0 bases at V and 1 base at J, with 6 bases between the two ends. Germline assignment: CDR1 SGHAT and CDR2 FQNNGV. The CDR3 totals 14 residues. The sequenced template was cDNA made from the entire isolated RNA. The protocol was immunoSEQ multiplex PCR, while the TCRdb copy is restricted to in-frame clones and leaves out a portion. The sample includes around 240,000 clones, over 8.5% of them seen just once. For this clone: Its target is unknown.

Sorted cells reached over 95% purity in every population. Overall study results and limits: Moderately but significantly shorter TCRB CDR3s were found in Type 1 diabetes patients in all four CD4+ subsets. Whatever favoring of shorter templates PCR might show would apply equally to patients and controls. Within the patient group, naive, central memory and Treg TCRB repertoires appeared more similar to each other than within healthy donors.

This TCR was sampled from a woman between 18 and 29 years old in good health. The sequenced sample was naive CD4+ T cells from blood. The chain employs TRBV11-2 and TRBJ1-1; D gene unclear. CDR3 region: CASSLETTNTEAFF. The CDR3 coding sequence is TGTGCCAGCAGCTTAGAGACTACGAACACTGAAGCTTTCTTT.